This TCR beta chain was profiled in a study of kidney transplant recipient with SARS-CoV-2 infection. One entry per CDR3 protein results from TCRdb running MiXCR on the reads. The table shows fewer than 250,000 distinct CDR3 sequences, with around 28% occurring only once. Trimming cost V 0 bases and J 6 bases; bases outside gene matches: 6. This CDR3 has 15 amino acids. Germline CDR1 and CDR2: SGDLS and YYNGEE. The V gene is TRBV9, the J gene TRBJ2-3; TRBD1 agrees at 8 bases. The source material was a blood sample, sampled at baseline and on roughly day 110 from a kidney transplant recipient. This sequence originates from a male patient aged 25-45 years who had COVID-19 and was a kidney transplant recipient. T cells may partly derive from the graft donor. CDR3 in amino acids: CASSVVGTGGDTQYF. CDR3 sequence (DNA): TGTGCCAGCAGCGTAGTGGGGACAGGAGGGGATACGCAGTATTTT.